These 23 T cell receptor beta chains were sequenced from one sample in a study of blood T cell repertoires in COVID-19 (dated by TCRdb to about 2020). Libraries were made using the immunoSEQ multiplex PCR assay. In its TCRdb copy, this immuneACCESS table keeps in-frame sequences only and misses some clones. Where compared with another copy, unresolved V genes explain less than half of these, and the others have no known cause. The table for this sample lists some 300,000 clones; over 85% of them were counted only once. Under 3.5% of the sample comes from the top ten. Sequences were obtained from PBMCs or T cells enriched from blood (not recorded which). The receptors were sampled from a woman aged 45-60 years who had been exposed to COVID-19.

The chain employs TRBV19 and TRBJ1-2, with 7 positions matching TRBD1. The CDR3 totals 16 residues. Trimming at V came to 6 bases and at J to 7 bases, leaving 17 bases not matched to a gene. The germline V gene encodes CDR1 LNHDA and CDR2 SQIVND (reference sequence). CDR3 nucleotides: TGTGCCAGTAGACCCACCGGAGGAGGGGGCGCGGGTGGCTACACCTTC. It yields the protein CASRPTGGGGAGGYTF.

The rearrangement joins TRBV7-9 to TRBJ2-7; the D is unclear. Looked up from germline, CDR1 is SEHNR and CDR2 is FQNEAQ (reference sequence). Between the trimmed V and J ends, which lost 6 bases and 3 bases, there was a span of 9 bases. This CDR3 spans 12 amino acids. The CDR3 DNA reads as TGTGCCAGCAGGTCAGAAGACTACGAGCAGTACTTC. Translating it yields CASRSEDYEQYF. Together with reference TRBV7-9 and TRBJ2-7, the CDR3 gives the full variable domain: DTGVSQNPRHKITKRGQNVTFRCDPISEHNRLYWYRQTLGQGPEFLTYFQNEAQLEKSRLLSDRFSAERPKGSFSTLEIQRTEQGDSAMYLCASRSEDYEQYFGPGTRLTVT.

Comments on this clone: In the same sample, other DNA sequences code for this CDR3. This rearrangement joins TRBV3-1 (or the pseudogene TRBV3-2) to TRBJ1-2; 9 nucleotides agree with TRBD1. V lost 3 bases, J lost 2 bases, and 1 base stayed unmatched. This CDR3 is 14 amino acids long. Germline CDR1 LGHDT, CDR2 YNNKEL (reference sequence). The CDR3 region has the DNA TGTGCCAGCAGCCAGGGGACAGGGAACTATGGCTACACCTTC. This sequence encodes CASSQGTGNYGYTF.

CDR3 region: CASSFTGDRSPLHF. CDR3 sequence (DNA): TGCGCCAGCAGCTTTACAGGGGACCGTTCACCCCTCCACTTT. The V gene is TRBV5-1, the J gene TRBJ1-6, with TRBD1 matching 7 bases. Germline values: CDR1 SGHRS, CDR2 YFSETQ. The CDR3 extends over 14 amino acids. The V gene end was trimmed by 2 bases and the J gene end by 9 bases; junction bases not matched to a gene: 5.

The gene calls are TRBV5-1 and TRBJ1-1, with 8 bases that match TRBD1. Germline CDR1 and CDR2: SGHRS and YFSETQ. Trimming took 4 bases from V and 3 from J; bases not matched to a gene: 5. The CDR3 sequence is 14 residues long. The CDR3 here is CASSRTGPDTEAFF. Written as DNA, the CDR3 is TGCGCCAGCAGCAGGACAGGGCCCGACACTGAAGCTTTCTTT. Based on the CDR3 plus reference TRBV5-1 and TRBJ1-1, the full variable domain is KAGVTQTPRYLIKTRGQQVTLSCSPISGHRSVSWYQQTPGQGLQFLFEYFSETQRNKGNFPGRFSGRQFSNSRSEMNVSTLELGDSALYLCASSRTGPDTEAFFGQGTRLTVV.

The DNA of the CDR3 is TGTGCCAGCAGTTACTCTATGCGGGGGTTGCCCACAGATACGCAGTATTTT. Protein: CASSYSMRGLPTDTQYF. V and J are TRBV6-2 or TRBV6-3 and TRBJ2-3; 7 positions match TRBD2. CDR1 MNHEY and CDR2 SVGEGT come from the germline V gene. This CDR3 has 17 amino acids. V dropped 0 bases and J dropped 2; count of bases not matched to a gene: 8.

The chain links TRBV19 to TRBJ2-3; TRBD2 aligns across 7 bases. CDR1 is LNHDA, CDR2 SQIVND, per germline (reference sequence). The CDR3 loop spans 14 amino acids. Trimming removed 4 bases from V and 3 bases from J; junction bases left unmatched: 4. CDR3 DNA sequence: TGTGCCAGTAGTAGGGCTAGCGGTACAGATACGCAGTATTTT. It specifies CASSRASGTDTQYF. Together with reference TRBV19 and TRBJ2-3, the CDR3 gives the full variable domain: DGGITQSPKYLFRKEGQNVTLSCEQNLNHDAMYWYRQDPGQGLRLIYYSQIVNDFQKGDIAEGYSVSREKKESFPLTVTSAQKNPTAFYLCASSRASGTDTQYFGPGTRLTVL.

The chain carries TRBV19 and TRBJ1-2; 7 bases line up with TRBD1. V lost 8 bases to trimming and J lost 14 bases; unmatched junction nucleotides: 11. This CDR3 comprises 11 residues. Germline loops: CDR1 LNHDA, CDR2 SQIVND (reference sequence). Written as DNA, the CDR3 is TGTGCCAGTGGGGTAAGGGACAGTCAAACCTTC. Translating gives CASGVRDSQTF.

The genes are TRBV6-5 and TRBJ2-2; 7 nucleotides match TRBD1. The germline V gene encodes CDR1 MNHEY and CDR2 SVGAGI. With V trimmed by 6 bases and J by 5 bases, 3 bases remained unmatched. The length of the CDR3 is 13 residues. The CDR3 here is CASRSTGTGELFF. The CDR3 nucleotides read TGTGCCAGCAGGTCGACAGGGACCGGGGAGCTGTTTTTT.

The V and J genes are TRBV19 and TRBJ1-2; D is possibly TRBD1 (5 bases). V was shortened by 5 bases and J by 2 bases, with 9 bases between the two germline ends. Per the germline V gene, CDR1 is LNHDA and CDR2 is SQIVND (reference sequence). This CDR3 is built from 13 residues. The CDR3 DNA follows: TGTGCCAGTAGTCAACAGGCAAACTATGGCTACACCTTC. Translation gives CASSQQANYGYTF.

The chain carries TRBV14 and TRBJ1-6; TRBD1 agrees at 8 bases. Per germline, CDR1 SGHDN and CDR2 FVKESK. The CDR3 contains 15 residues. V gave up 0 bases and J gave up 9 bases; unmatched junction bases: 4. CDR3 DNA sequence: TGTGCCAGCAGCCAAGAAAGCAGGGGGCGTTCACCCCTCCACTTT. Protein product: CASSQESRGRSPLHF. The variable domain in full, completed from reference TRBV14 and TRBJ1-6, reads EAGVTQFPSHSVIEKGQTVTLRCDPISGHDNLYWYRRVMGKEIKFLLHFVKESKQDESGMPNNRFLAERTGGTYSTLKVQPAELEDSGVYFCASSQESRGRSPLHFGNGTRLTVT.

The chain has TRBV28 and TRBJ1-5, with a tentative D call TRBD1 (5 bases). This CDR3 region has 14 residues. The V end was cut by 8 bases, the J end by 0 bases, with 11 bases between. The germline V gene has CDR1 MDHEN and CDR2 SYDVKM. The CDR3 DNA reads TGTGCCAGCGAGGACACCCTTAGCAATCAGCCCCAGCATTTT. It codes for CASEDTLSNQPQHF.

The chain recombines TRBV7-2 with TRBJ1-1; D not certain. The CDR3 covers 13 residues. V dropped 7 bases and J dropped 7 bases, with 16 bases sitting between them. Germline lookup yields CDR1 SGHTA and CDR2 FQGNSA. The CDR3 is CASTPQLSGEAFF. The CDR3 nucleotides read TGTGCCAGCACCCCCCAATTGTCAGGTGAAGCTTTCTTT.

CDR3 amino acids: CAEPMSGISEAFF. CDR3 DNA sequence: TGCGCAGAACCTATGTCGGGGATCTCTGAAGCTTTCTTT. The chain uses TRBV10-1 and TRBJ1-1; D remains unclear. Germline V gene lookup returns CDR1 WNHNN and CDR2 SYGVQD (reference sequence). This CDR3 contains 13 residues.

A note on this clone: The sample has other DNA sequences that encode this CDR3 too. The CDR3 loop is CASSLVGGTYEQYF. For the CDR3, the DNA is TGCGCCAGCAGCTTGGTGGGGGGGACCTACGAGCAGTACTTC. The chain joins TRBV5-1 to TRBJ2-7; 7 bases match TRBD2. V shed 0 bases, J shed 2 bases, and the junction held 2 bases outside the gene matches. Per the germline V gene, CDR1 is SGHRS and CDR2 is YFSETQ. The CDR3 extends over 14 amino acids.

The gene calls are TRBV7-9 and TRBJ1-4, with TRBD1 matching 7 bases. Germline lookup yields CDR1 SEHNR and CDR2 FQNEAQ (reference sequence). There are 15 residues in the CDR3. The junction had 8 bases not matched to a gene; V was cut back by 5 bases and J by 5 bases. CDR3 in DNA: TGTGCCAGCAGCACTCGACAGGGCGCAAATGAAAAACTGTTTTTT. This translates into CASSTRQGANEKLFF.

The chain is built from TRBV5-1 and TRBJ1-3; D possibly corresponds to TRBD1 (6 bases). The germline V and J ends were trimmed by 4 bases and 2 bases, with 16 bases remaining between them. The CDR3 spans 16 residues. From germline, CDR1 is SGHRS and CDR2 YFSETQ. The CDR3 here is CASSKGGTVAGNTIYF. The CDR3, as DNA: TGCGCCAGCAGCAAGGGGGGGACGGTTGCTGGAAACACCATATATTTT.

This chain joins TRBV5-5 and TRBJ2-3; D perhaps matches TRBD1 (6 bases). The CDR3 sequence is 13 residues long. In germline, CDR1 is SGHKS, CDR2 YYEKEE (reference sequence). The V gene lost 0 bases and the J gene lost 4 bases, with 6 bases spanning the gap. The DNA of the CDR3 is TGTGCCAGCAGCTTGGCAGGGGCAGATACGCAGTATTTT. As protein: CASSLAGADTQYF.

The genes are TRBV28 and TRBJ1-1; D uncertain. In germline, CDR1 is MDHEN, CDR2 SYDVKM. Trimming removed 3 bases from V and 1 base from J, with 9 bases in between. The CDR3 is made up of 14 amino acids. CDR3 bases: TGTGCCAGCAGTTTTGAGTTCCGGAACACTGAAGCTTTCTTT. The encoded protein is CASSFEFRNTEAFF.

The V call is TRBV4-1, the J call TRBJ2-7; TRBD2 agrees at 10 bases. The ends lost 0 bases at V and 6 bases at J; junction bases unmatched: 11. Germline loops: CDR1 MGHRA, CDR2 YSYEKL. The CDR3 consists of 17 residues. The DNA of the CDR3 is TGCGCCAGCAGCCAAGATGAGGCTAGCGGGGGATATGGCGAGCAGTACTTC. It codes for CASSQDEASGGYGEQYF.

The chain recombines TRBV4-2 with TRBJ2-3; 11 nucleotides line up with TRBD2. The junction had 0 bases not matched to a gene; V was cut back by 0 bases and J by 4 bases. The germline V gene has CDR1 LGHNA and CDR2 YNFKEQ. This CDR3 has 15 residues. CDR3 sequence reads: CASSQDSGGADTQYF. In DNA form, the CDR3 reads TGTGCCAGCAGCCAAGATAGCGGGGGGGCAGATACGCAGTATTTT.

This clone was seen a handful of times. V gene TRBV18 combines with J gene TRBJ2-2; D is perhaps TRBD2 (5 bases). Germline loops: CDR1 KGHSH, CDR2 LQKENI. CDR3 length: 18 amino acids. Trimming shortened V by 0 bases and J by 3 bases, and 17 bases separated the two germline ends. The CDR3 protein is CASSPPRGGSEHTGELFF. CDR3 nucleotide sequence: TGTGCCAGCTCACCACCGCGTGGAGGATCCGAGCACACCGGGGAGCTGTTTTTT.

This clone is a singleton in its sample. The CDR3 sequence is CASSVTQGKPQHF. CDR3 sequence (DNA): TGTGCCAGCAGCGTTACTCAGGGGAAGCCCCAGCATTTT. The chain combines TRBV9 with TRBJ1-5, with D possibly being TRBD1 (6 bases). V was cut by 2 bases and J by 8 bases, with 11 bases left in between. Germline-derived CDR1 and CDR2 are SGDLS and YYNGEE. This CDR3 region has 13 residues. Drawing the rest from reference TRBV9 and TRBJ1-5, the complete variable domain is DSGVTQTPKHLITATGQRVTLRCSPRSGDLSVYWYQQSLDQGLQFLIQYYNGEERAKGNILERFSAQQFPDLHSELNLSSLELGDSALYFCASSVTQGKPQHFGDGTRLSIL.